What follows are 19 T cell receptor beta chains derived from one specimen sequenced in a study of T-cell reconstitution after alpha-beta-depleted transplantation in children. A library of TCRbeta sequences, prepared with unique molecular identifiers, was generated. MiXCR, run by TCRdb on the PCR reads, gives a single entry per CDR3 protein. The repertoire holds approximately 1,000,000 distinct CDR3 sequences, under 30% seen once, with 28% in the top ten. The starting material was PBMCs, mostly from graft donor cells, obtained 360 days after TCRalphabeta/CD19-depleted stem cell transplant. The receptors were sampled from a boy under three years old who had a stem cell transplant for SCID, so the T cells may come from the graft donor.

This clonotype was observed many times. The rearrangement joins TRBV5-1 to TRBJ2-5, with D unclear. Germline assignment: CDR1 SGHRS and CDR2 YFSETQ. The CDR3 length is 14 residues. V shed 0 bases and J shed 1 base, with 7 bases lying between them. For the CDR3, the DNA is TGCGCCAGCAGCTTGGTCGGACCCCAAGAGACCCAGTACTTC. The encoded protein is CASSLVGPQETQYF.

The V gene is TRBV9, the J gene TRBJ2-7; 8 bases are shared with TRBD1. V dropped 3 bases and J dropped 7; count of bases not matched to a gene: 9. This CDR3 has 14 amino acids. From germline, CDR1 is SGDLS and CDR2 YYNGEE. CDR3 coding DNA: TGTGCCAGCAGCGCGGGACAGGCGTCTGGGGAGCAGTACTTC. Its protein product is CASSAGQASGEQYF.

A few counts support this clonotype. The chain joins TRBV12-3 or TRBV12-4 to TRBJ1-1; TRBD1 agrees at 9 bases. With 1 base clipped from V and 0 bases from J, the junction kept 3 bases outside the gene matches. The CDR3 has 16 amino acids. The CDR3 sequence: CASSLGDRDMNTEAFF. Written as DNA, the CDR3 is TGTGCCAGCAGTTTAGGGGACAGGGATATGAACACTGAAGCTTTCTTT.

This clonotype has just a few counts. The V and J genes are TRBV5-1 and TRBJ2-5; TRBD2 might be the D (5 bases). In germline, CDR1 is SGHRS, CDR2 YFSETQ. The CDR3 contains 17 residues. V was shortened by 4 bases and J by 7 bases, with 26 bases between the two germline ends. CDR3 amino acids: CASSPARLSGWERTQYF. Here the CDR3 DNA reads TGCGCCAGCAGCCCAGCCCGATTGTCGGGTTGGGAGAGGACCCAGTACTTC.

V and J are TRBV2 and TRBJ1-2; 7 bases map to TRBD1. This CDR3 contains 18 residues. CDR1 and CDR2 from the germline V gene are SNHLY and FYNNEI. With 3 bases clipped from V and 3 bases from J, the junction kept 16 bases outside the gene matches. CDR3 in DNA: TGTGCCAGCAGTGAGGGTCAAGTGTCGGGACAGAGTGACTATGGCTACACCTTC. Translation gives CASSEGQVSGQSDYGYTF.

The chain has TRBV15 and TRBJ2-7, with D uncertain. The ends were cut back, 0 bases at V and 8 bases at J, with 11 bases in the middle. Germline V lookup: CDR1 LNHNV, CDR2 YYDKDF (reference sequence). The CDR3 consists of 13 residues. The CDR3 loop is CATSRETRSQQYF. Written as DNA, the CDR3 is TGTGCCACCAGCAGAGAAACACGGTCGCAGCAGTACTTC.

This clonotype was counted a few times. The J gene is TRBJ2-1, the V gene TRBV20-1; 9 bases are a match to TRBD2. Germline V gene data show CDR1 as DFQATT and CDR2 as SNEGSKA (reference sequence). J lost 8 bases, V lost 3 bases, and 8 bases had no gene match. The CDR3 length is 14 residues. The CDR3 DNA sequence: TGCAGTGCTAGGGAGCGGGGGGTTTGGTATGAGCAGTTCTTC. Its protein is CSARERGVWYEQFF.

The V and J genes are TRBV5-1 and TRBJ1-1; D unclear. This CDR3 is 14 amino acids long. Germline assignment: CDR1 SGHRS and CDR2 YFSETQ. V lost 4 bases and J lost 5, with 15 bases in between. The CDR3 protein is CASSPWTYGTEAFF. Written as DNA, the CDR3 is TGCGCCAGCAGCCCTTGGACCTACGGAACTGAAGCTTTCTTT. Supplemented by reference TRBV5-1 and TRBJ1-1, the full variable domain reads KAGVTQTPRYLIKTRGQQVTLSCSPISGHRSVSWYQQTPGQGLQFLFEYFSETQRNKGNFPGRFSGRQFSNSRSEMNVSTLELGDSALYLCASSPWTYGTEAFFGQGTRLTVV.

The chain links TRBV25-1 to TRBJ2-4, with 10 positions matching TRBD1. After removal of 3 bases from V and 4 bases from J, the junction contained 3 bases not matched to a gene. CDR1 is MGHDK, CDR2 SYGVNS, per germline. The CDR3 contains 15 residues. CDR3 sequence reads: CASSDPGQGKNIQYF. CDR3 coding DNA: TGTGCCAGCAGTGATCCGGGACAGGGGAAAAACATTCAGTACTTC.

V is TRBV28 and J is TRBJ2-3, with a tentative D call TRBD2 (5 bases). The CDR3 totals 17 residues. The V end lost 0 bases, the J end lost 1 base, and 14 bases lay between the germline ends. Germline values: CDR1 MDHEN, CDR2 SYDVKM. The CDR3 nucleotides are TGTGCCAGCAGTTTATGGCGTTCGGGATGGGGCACAGATACGCAGTATTTT. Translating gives CASSLWRSGWGTDTQYF.

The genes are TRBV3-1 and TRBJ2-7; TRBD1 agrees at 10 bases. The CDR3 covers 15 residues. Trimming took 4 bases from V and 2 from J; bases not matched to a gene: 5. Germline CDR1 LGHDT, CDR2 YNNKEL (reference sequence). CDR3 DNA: TGTGCCAGCAGCCGATCCGGACAGGGGGCCTACGAGCAGTACTTC. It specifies CASSRSGQGAYEQYF.

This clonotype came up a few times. The CDR3 sequence is CASSSTSGATSSYNEQFF. CDR3 DNA: TGTGCCAGCAGTTCGACTAGCGGGGCGACGAGCTCCTACAATGAGCAGTTCTTC. The chain has TRBV6-5 and TRBJ2-1; 11 nucleotides agree with TRBD2. The CDR3 consists of 18 residues. The ends lost 4 bases at V and 0 bases at J; junction bases unmatched: 8. Germline CDR1 and CDR2: MNHEY and SVGAGI.

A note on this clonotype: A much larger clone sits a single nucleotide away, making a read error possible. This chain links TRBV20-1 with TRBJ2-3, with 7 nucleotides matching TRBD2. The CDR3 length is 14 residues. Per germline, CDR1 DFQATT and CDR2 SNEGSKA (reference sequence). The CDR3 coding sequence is TGCAGTGCTAGAGATCGACTAGCTGTAGATACGGAGTATTTT. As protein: CSARDRLAVDTEYF.

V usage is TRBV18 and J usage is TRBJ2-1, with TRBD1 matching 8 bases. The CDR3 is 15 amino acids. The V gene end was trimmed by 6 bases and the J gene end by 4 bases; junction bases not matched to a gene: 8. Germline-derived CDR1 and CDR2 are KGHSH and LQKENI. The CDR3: CASSFGDRKYNEQFF. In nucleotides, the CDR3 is TGTGCCAGCTCCTTCGGGGACAGGAAATACAATGAGCAGTTCTTC.

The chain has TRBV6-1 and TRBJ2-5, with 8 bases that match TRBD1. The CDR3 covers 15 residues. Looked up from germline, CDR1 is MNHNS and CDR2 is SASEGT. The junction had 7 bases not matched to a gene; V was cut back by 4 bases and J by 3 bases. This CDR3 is CASSGHQGAEETQYF. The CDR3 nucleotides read TGTGCCAGCAGTGGTCACCAGGGGGCTGAAGAGACCCAGTACTTC.

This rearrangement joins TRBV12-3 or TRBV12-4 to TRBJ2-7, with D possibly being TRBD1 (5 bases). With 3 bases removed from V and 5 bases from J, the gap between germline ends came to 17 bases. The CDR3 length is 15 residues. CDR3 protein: CASSLTGRAFHEQYF. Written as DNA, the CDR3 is TGTGCCAGCAGTTTGACGGGCAGGGCCTTCCACGAGCAGTACTTC.

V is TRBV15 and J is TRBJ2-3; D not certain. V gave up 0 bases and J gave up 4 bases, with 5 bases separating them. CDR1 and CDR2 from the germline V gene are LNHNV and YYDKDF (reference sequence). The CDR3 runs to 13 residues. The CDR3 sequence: CATSRDRADTQYF. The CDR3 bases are TGTGCCACCAGCAGAGATCGGGCAGATACGCAGTATTTT.

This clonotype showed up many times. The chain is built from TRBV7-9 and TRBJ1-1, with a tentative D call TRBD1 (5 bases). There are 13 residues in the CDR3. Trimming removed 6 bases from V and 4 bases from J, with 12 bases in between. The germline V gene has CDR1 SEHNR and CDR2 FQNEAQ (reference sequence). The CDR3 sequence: CASSFRGGTEAFF. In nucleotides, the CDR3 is TGTGCCAGCAGTTTTAGGGGCGGCACTGAAGCTTTCTTT.

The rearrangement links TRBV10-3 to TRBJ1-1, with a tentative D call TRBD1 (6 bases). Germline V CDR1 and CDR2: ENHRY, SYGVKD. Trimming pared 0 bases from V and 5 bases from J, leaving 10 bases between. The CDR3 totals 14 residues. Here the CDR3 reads CAISESGGVTEAFF. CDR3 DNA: TGTGCCATCAGTGAGTCAGGGGGAGTGACTGAAGCTTTCTTT.